The 9 T cell receptor beta chains below all came from one sample that was sequenced in a study of shared clonotypes between healthy human individuals. Sequencing was performed with immunoSEQ multiplex PCR; in TCRdb, only in-frame clones are kept and a portion is missing. Altogether 2 million to 3 million clones are present, under 95% being singletons, with the ten largest covering approximately 0.37%. Input material: naive CD4+ T cells from PBMCs. Subset in this sample: CD45RA+ positively selected. Receptor source: a man aged 18 to 35 in good health. Some clones in this sample may be carry-over from other donors' samples.

Regarding this clone: The sample has other DNA sequences that encode this CDR3 too. CDR3 residues: CASSLSRTDTQYF. The CDR3 nucleotides are TGTGCCAGCAGCTTAAGTCGGACAGATACGCAGTATTTT. The chain employs TRBV7-3 and TRBJ2-3, with D hard to call. V was pared by 1 base and J by 3 bases, with 5 bases between. The length of the CDR3 is 13 residues. Germline CDR1 and CDR2: SGHTA and FQGTGA.

As concerns this clone: In the same sample, other DNA sequences code for this CDR3. The chain uses TRBV28 and TRBJ2-2; D not certain. Germline values: CDR1 MDHEN, CDR2 SYDVKM. CDR3 length: 13 residues. Trimming pared 2 bases from V and 4 bases from J, leaving 5 bases between. For the CDR3, the DNA is TGTGCCAGCAGTTTAGGCGGCACCGGGGAGCTGTTTTTT. Translation gives CASSLGGTGELFF.

The genes are TRBV28 and TRBJ2-6; unclear D gene. This CDR3 is 16 amino acids long. Germline V CDR1 and CDR2: MDHEN, SYDVKM. The ends were cut back, 4 bases at V and 0 bases at J, with 10 bases in the middle. CDR3 loop: CASSSAGSSGANVLTF. The CDR3 coding sequence is TGTGCCAGCAGTTCCGCCGGCAGCTCTGGGGCCAACGTCCTGACTTTC.

In DNA, the CDR3 is TGCGCCAGCAGCCTCGATACTAACTATGGCTACACCTTC. This gives the protein CASSLDTNYGYTF. The chain is built from TRBV4-3 and TRBJ1-2; no definite D call. The CDR3 is 13 amino acids. V lost 4 bases and J lost 0, with 6 bases in between. Germline V gene lookup returns CDR1 LGHNA and CDR2 YSLEER.

V and J are TRBV11-2 and TRBJ2-5, with 9 bases that match TRBD2. The germline V gene encodes CDR1 SGHAT and CDR2 FQNNGV. The CDR3 covers 16 residues. Trimming took 1 base from V and 5 from J; bases not matched to a gene: 8. The CDR3 nucleotides are TGTGCCAGCAGCTTAGTGGCGGGAGGGGAGGGGGAGACCCAGTACTTC. Amino acids: CASSLVAGGEGETQYF. The full variable domain, rest sourced from reference TRBV11-2 and TRBJ2-5, is EAGVAQSPRYKIIEKRQSVAFWCNPISGHATLYWYQQILGQGPKLLIQFQNNGVVDDSQLPKDRFSAERLKGVDSTLKIQPAKLEDSAVYLCASSLVAGGEGETQYFGPGTRLLVL.

The CDR3 protein is CASSLQLAKNIQYF. The CDR3 DNA sequence: TGTGCCAGCAGTTTACAGTTAGCCAAAAACATTCAGTACTTC. The V and J genes are TRBV28 and TRBJ2-4; no clear D. The ends were cut back, 2 bases at V and 0 bases at J, with 5 bases in the middle. The length of the CDR3 is 14 residues. CDR1 is MDHEN, CDR2 SYDVKM, per germline.

The rearrangement uses TRBV9 and TRBJ2-4; 10 bases match TRBD2. Germline assignment: CDR1 SGDLS and CDR2 YYNGEE. The CDR3 covers 17 residues. V lost 0 bases to trimming and J lost 9 bases; unmatched junction nucleotides: 12. DNA of the CDR3: TGTGCCAGCAGCGTAGAGTCTAGCGGGAGCCACCGGGCCATTCAGTACTTC. As protein: CASSVESSGSHRAIQYF.

V usage is TRBV6-1 and J usage is TRBJ2-5; 7 nucleotides align to TRBD1. V lost 3 bases and J lost 5; bases outside the gene matches: 9. The germline V gene encodes CDR1 MNHNS and CDR2 SASEGT. This CDR3 spans 15 amino acids. The CDR3 nucleotides read TGTGCCAGCAGTGAGAATTGGGGACAGCGGGAGACCCAGTACTTC. Translated, it gives CASSENWGQRETQYF.

The gene calls are TRBV29-1 and TRBJ2-7, with TRBD2 identical over 8 bases. The CDR3 extends over 13 amino acids. Trimming removed 5 bases from V and 4 bases from J; junction bases left unmatched: 7. Looked up from germline, CDR1 is SQVTM and CDR2 is ANQGSEA. The DNA of the CDR3 is TGCAGCGTTCGTTCGCTAGCGGGTTACGAGCAGTACTTC. This sequence encodes CSVRSLAGYEQYF.